One and the same sample provided the 16 T cell receptor beta chains below, sequenced in a study of cytomegalovirus exposure and HLA in healthy donors. PCR primers comprised 60 Vbeta and 13 Jbeta primers. Generated by immunoSEQ multiplex PCR, the TCRdb table keeps only in-frame clones and is missing some. The repertoire holds about 110,000 clones, with approximately 70% as singletons. The sample taken for sequencing was PBMCs. These receptors were obtained from a woman in her 30s in good health and CMV-seronegative.

The chain links TRBV30 to TRBJ1-4; D might be TRBD1 (5 bases). Germline V gene sequence: CDR1 GTSNPN, CDR2 SVGIG (reference sequence). The CDR3 has 13 amino acids. V shed 3 bases and J shed 3 bases, with 8 bases lying between them. This CDR3 reads CAWRGPPNEKLFF. DNA of the CDR3: TGTGCCTGGAGGGGGCCTCCTAATGAAAAACTGTTTTTT.

The chain links TRBV6-5 to TRBJ2-3, with D tentatively TRBD2 (6 bases). Germline CDR1 reads MNHEY; CDR2 reads SVGAGI. Trimming took 8 bases from V and 8 from J, leaving 20 bases between them. The CDR3 is 14 amino acids. In DNA form, the CDR3 reads TGTGCCAGCCGCACCCGGGACTTGGGGCGTACGCAGTATTTT. This translates into CASRTRDLGRTQYF.

This chain uses TRBV7-9 with TRBJ2-7; D remains ambiguous. V was shortened by 5 bases and J by 6 bases, with 14 bases between the two germline ends. This CDR3 is 13 amino acids long. The germline V gene has CDR1 SEHNR and CDR2 FQNEAQ (reference sequence). CDR3 loop: CASSPSSGCEQYF. In nucleotides, the CDR3 is TGTGCCAGCAGCCCCTCGTCCGGGTGCGAGCAGTACTTC. The full variable domain, its missing parts supplied by reference TRBV7-9 and TRBJ2-7, is DTGVSQNPRHKITKRGQNVTFRCDPISEHNRLYWYRQTLGQGPEFLTYFQNEAQLEKSRLLSDRFSAERPKGSFSTLEIQRTEQGDSAMYLCASSPSSGCEQYFGPGTRLTVT.

The V and J genes are TRBV10-2 and TRBJ1-1; no definite D call. The CDR3 is 12 residues long. The germline CDR1 and CDR2 sequences are WSHSY and SAAADI. The V end was cut by 8 bases, the J end by 1 base, with 8 bases between. CDR3: CASREGNTEAFF. As DNA, the CDR3 is TGCGCCAGCCGGGAGGGGAACACTGAAGCTTTCTTT.

The chain employs TRBV7-9 and TRBJ1-6; no clear D gene. This CDR3 region has 13 residues. V lost 2 bases and J 8 bases, leaving 7 bases between the germline ends. Germline V gene lookup returns CDR1 SEHNR and CDR2 FQNEAQ (reference sequence). In nucleotides, the CDR3 is TGTGCCAGCAGCTTAAGGGAGGATTCACCCCTCCACTTT. Its protein product is CASSLREDSPLHF.

This clone has just one count. This chain links TRBV18 with TRBJ2-5; no clear D gene. Trimming shortened V by 2 bases and J by 2 bases, and 6 bases separated the two germline ends. CDR1 is KGHSH and CDR2 is LQKENI in the germline V gene. CDR3 length: 13 residues. The CDR3 sequence: CASSPAVQETQYF. In nucleotides, the CDR3 is TGTGCCAGCTCACCAGCGGTTCAAGAGACCCAGTACTTC.

V usage is TRBV7-8 and J usage is TRBJ2-7; the match to TRBD2 covers 7 bases. The V gene end was trimmed by 5 bases and the J gene end by 2 bases; junction bases not matched to a gene: 9. Germline CDR1 and CDR2: SGHVS and FQNEAQ. The CDR3 consists of 15 residues. CDR3 coding DNA: TGTGCCAGCAGCGGTGGGAGGGACCCCACCTACGAGCAGTACTTC. Residues: CASSGGRDPTYEQYF. The full variable domain, rest sourced from reference TRBV7-8 and TRBJ2-7, is GAGVSQSPRYKVAKRGQDVALRCDPISGHVSLFWYQQALGQGPEFLTYFQNEAQLDKSGLPSDRFFAERPEGSVSTLKIQRTQQEDSAVYLCASSGGRDPTYEQYFGPGTRLTVT.

This clone came up a few times. CDR3 protein: CASSPARLAGDYNEQFF. CDR3 bases: TGTGCCAGCAGTCCGGCGAGACTAGCGGGAGACTACAATGAGCAGTTCTTC. The chain couples TRBV27 to TRBJ2-1, with 12 bases lining up with TRBD2. With 5 bases clipped from V and 3 bases from J, the junction kept 8 bases outside the gene matches. There are 17 residues in the CDR3. Germline lookup yields CDR1 MNHEY and CDR2 SMNVEV (reference sequence).

The chain couples TRBV30 to TRBJ1-2; no definite D call. CDR3 size: 15 residues. With 3 bases removed from V and 4 bases from J, the gap between germline ends came to 18 bases. The germline CDR1 and CDR2 sequences are GTSNPN and SVGIG (reference sequence). In DNA, the CDR3 is TGTGCCTGGAGCCGGACTCAATTGGCTTCCTATGGCTACACCTTC. Its protein product is CAWSRTQLASYGYTF.

The chain carries TRBV2 and TRBJ2-5, with TRBD1 identical over 12 bases. Unmatched junction bases numbered 8, after V lost 10 bases and J lost 5 bases. Germline V lookup: CDR1 SNHLY, CDR2 FYNNEI. This CDR3 has 14 amino acids. The CDR3 nucleotides are TGTGCCAACCCTCAGGGACAGGGGGCGGAGACCCAGTACTTC. Protein: CANPQGQGAETQYF.

V and J are TRBV7-8 and TRBJ1-1; no reliable D call. The CDR3 sequence is 13 residues long. Germline lookup yields CDR1 SGHVS and CDR2 FQNEAQ. Trimming pared 11 bases from V and 2 bases from J, leaving 15 bases between. The CDR3 nucleotides are TGTGCCTCTCGGTGGGCAGCTAACACTGAAGCTTTCTTT. It encodes CASRWAANTEAFF.

This clone was found once. The chain joins TRBV2 to TRBJ2-5; 9 bases fit TRBD1. Germline-derived CDR1 and CDR2 are SNHLY and FYNNEI. CDR3 length equals 12 residues. Losses at the gene ends were 8 bases for V and 5 bases for J; bases not matched to a gene: 3. The CDR3 sequence: CASHRGLETQYF. DNA for the CDR3: TGTGCCAGCCACAGGGGGCTGGAGACCCAGTACTTC. Full variable domain (remainder filled in from reference TRBV2 and TRBJ2-5): EPEVTQTPSHQVTQMGQEVILRCVPISNHLYFYWYRQILGQKVEFLVSFYNNEISEKSEIFDDQFSVERPDGSNFTLKIRSTKLEDSAMYFCASHRGLETQYFGPGTRLLVL.

The V call is TRBV27, the J call TRBJ1-1; D is unresolved. This CDR3 is built from 16 residues. Germline CDR1 is MNHEY and CDR2 is SMNVEV (reference sequence). V dropped 1 base and J dropped 0 bases, with 12 bases sitting between them. The CDR3 region is CASSLFARNMNTEAFF. CDR3 nucleotide sequence: TGTGCCAGCAGTTTATTCGCCAGGAACATGAACACTGAAGCTTTCTTT.

This clone came up once. This chain connects TRBV4-3 to TRBJ1-1; 10 bases are shared with TRBD1. Germline V gives CDR1 LGHNA, CDR2 YSLEER. The J segment lost 3 bases and the V segment lost 3 bases, leaving 4 bases of the junction unmatched. The CDR3 runs 15 residues. The CDR3 reads CASSQGTGVDTEAFF. The CDR3, as DNA: TGCGCCAGCAGCCAGGGGACAGGGGTTGACACTGAAGCTTTCTTT.

This chain connects TRBV10-3 to TRBJ2-1; D gene unclear. Germline values: CDR1 ENHRY, CDR2 SYGVKD. The V and J ends lost 6 bases and 2 bases respectively, with 8 bases between them. CDR3 length: 13 amino acids. The DNA for the CDR3 is TGTGCCATCAGACAACCCCCCTACAATGAGCAGTTCTTC. Translation gives CAIRQPPYNEQFF.

In this sample, this clone turned up once. Other DNA variants within this sample encode the same CDR3. The rearrangement joins TRBV19 to TRBJ1-1; D unclear. CDR1 is LNHDA and CDR2 is SQIVND in the germline V gene (reference sequence). The CDR3 is 12 residues long. Trimming pared 6 bases from V and 1 base from J, leaving 6 bases between. CDR3 region: CASRPGNTEAFF. The CDR3 DNA reads as TGTGCCAGTAGACCAGGGAACACTGAAGCTTTCTTT. The full variable domain, its missing parts supplied by reference TRBV19 and TRBJ1-1, is DGGITQSPKYLFRKEGQNVTLSCEQNLNHDAMYWYRQDPGQGLRLIYYSQIVNDFQKGDIAEGYSVSREKKESFPLTVTSAQKNPTAFYLCASRPGNTEAFFGQGTRLTVV.